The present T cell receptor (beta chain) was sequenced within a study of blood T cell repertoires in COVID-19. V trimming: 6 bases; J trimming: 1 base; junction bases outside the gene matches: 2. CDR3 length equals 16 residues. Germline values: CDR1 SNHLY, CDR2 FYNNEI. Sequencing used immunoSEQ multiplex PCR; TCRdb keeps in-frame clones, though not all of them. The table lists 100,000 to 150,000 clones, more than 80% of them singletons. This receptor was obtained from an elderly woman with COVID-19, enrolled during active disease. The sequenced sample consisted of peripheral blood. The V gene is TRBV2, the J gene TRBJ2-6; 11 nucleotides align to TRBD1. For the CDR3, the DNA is TGTGCCAGCAGGGGGACAGGGGGATCTGGGGCCAACGTCCTGACTTTC. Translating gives CASRGTGGSGANVLTF.